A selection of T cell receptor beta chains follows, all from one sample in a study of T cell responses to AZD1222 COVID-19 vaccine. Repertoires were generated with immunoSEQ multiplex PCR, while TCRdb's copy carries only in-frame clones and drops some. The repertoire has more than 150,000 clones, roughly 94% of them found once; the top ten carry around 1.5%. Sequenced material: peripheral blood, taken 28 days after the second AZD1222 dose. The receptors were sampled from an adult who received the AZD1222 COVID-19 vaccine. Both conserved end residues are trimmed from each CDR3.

ASSLLRSGISGNTIY,TRBJ1-3,TRBV28
ASSSRTVRNEQY,TRBJ2-7,TRBV10-2
ASSLARQGGGGYT,TRBJ1-2,TRBV7-6
ASSQSLVRTTNEKLF,TRBJ1-4,TRBV4-2
ASSSGPSEEKLF,TRBJ1-4,TRBV5-4
ASSVLGGSGANVLT,TRBJ2-6,TRBV9
ATGAFQSSPLH,TRBJ1-6,TRBV14
ASSLSDLRGYNSPLH,TRBJ1-6,TRBV27
ASTPAGGPNYGYT,TRBJ1-2,TRBV6-5
ASSLDHQPQH,TRBJ1-5,TRBV5-5
ASSFGTLTGWDTGELF,TRBJ2-2,TRBV7-9
ASSGLAEQETQY,TRBJ2-5,TRBV3-1/TRBV3-2
ASSPPGSRTGFRETQY,TRBJ2-5,TRBV7-6
ASSLKGDQPQH,TRBJ1-5,TRBV7-2
NPIPLGYAYEQY,TRBJ2-7,TRBV29-1
AISPAGGNQPQH,TRBJ1-5,TRBV10-3
ASSRASYNEQF,TRBJ2-1,TRBV27
ASSQLGGYGYT,TRBJ1-2,TRBV4-3
AGRPTVGGQPQH,TRBJ1-5,TRBV6-6
ASSTRPTDTGELF,TRBJ2-2,TRBV5-5
ATQGSRTTHRT,TRBJ1-2,TRBV12-3/TRBV12-4
ASTMAGDSYEQY,TRBJ2-7,TRBV28
SVGSGRMGYAEQF,TRBJ2-1,TRBV29-1
SVEDLGRGGTEAF,TRBJ1-1,TRBV29-1
ASGDRAFEAF,TRBJ1-1,TRBV25-1
ASSLRGDSYNEQF,TRBJ2-1,TRBV11-3
AWSVQTSGSSEQY,TRBJ2-7,TRBV30
ASSLTPGVSTGELF,TRBJ2-2,TRBV7-3
ASSGQGEWNIQY,TRBJ2-4,TRBV5-4
ASRYGGRGYEQY,TRBJ2-7,TRBV2
ASSIDRGAGNTEAF,TRBJ1-1,TRBV19
ASSMGVRPTEGQPQH,TRBJ1-5,TRBV19
ASRRSPSYEQY,TRBJ2-7,TRBV2
ASAWRESTDTQY,TRBJ2-3,TRBV12-5
ASSQEGTGNQPQH,TRBJ1-5,TRBV3-1/TRBV3-2